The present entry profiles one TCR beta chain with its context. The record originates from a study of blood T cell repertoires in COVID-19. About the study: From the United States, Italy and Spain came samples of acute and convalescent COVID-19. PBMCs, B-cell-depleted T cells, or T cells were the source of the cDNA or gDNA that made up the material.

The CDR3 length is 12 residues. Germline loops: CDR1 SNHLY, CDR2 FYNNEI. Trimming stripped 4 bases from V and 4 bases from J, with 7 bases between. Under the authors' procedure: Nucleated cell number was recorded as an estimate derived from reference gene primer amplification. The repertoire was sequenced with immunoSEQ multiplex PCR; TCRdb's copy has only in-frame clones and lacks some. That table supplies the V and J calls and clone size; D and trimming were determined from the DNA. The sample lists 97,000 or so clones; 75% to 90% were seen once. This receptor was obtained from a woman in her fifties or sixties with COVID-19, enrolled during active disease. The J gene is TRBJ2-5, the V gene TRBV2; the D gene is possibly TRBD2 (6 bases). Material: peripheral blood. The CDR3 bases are TGTGCCAGCAGTGCGGAGGGAGAGACCCAGTACTTC. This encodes CASSAEGETQYF.